The 20 T cell receptor beta chains below all came from one sample that was sequenced in a study of T cells in Graves' hyperthyroidism and ophthalmopathy. The TCR beta CDR3 regions underwent amplification using RNA transcripts as the source. First-round RT-PCR with HTBI primers amplified the TCR CDR3 region. TCRdb re-analysed the multiplex PCR reads in MiXCR, keeping a single row per CDR3 protein. In the table there are about 560,000 distinct CDR3 sequences, 14% of which are singletons. Specimen: blood. Receptors were obtained from a middle-aged woman with Graves' hyperthyroidism.

This clonotype was detected only a few times. The rearrangement joins TRBV20-1 to TRBJ2-2; D may be TRBD2 (5 bases). The germline V gene encodes CDR1 DFQATT and CDR2 SNEGSKA (reference sequence). The CDR3 has 15 residues. Deletions cut 0 bases from V and 4 bases from J, with 12 bases between. The CDR3 nucleotides read TGCAGTGCTAGAGATACTCGCGCGGGCACCGGGGAGCTGTTTTTT. Its translation is CSARDTRAGTGELFF.

In its sample, this clonotype was seen a few times. This chain joins TRBV7-2 and TRBJ2-1; D may be TRBD1 or TRBD2 (6 bases each). With 3 bases removed from V and 10 bases from J, the gap between germline ends came to 19 bases. The germline gives CDR1 SGHTA, CDR2 FQGNSA. This CDR3 is built from 15 residues. CDR3 nucleotides: TGTGCCAGCAGCTTGACTAGAGAAGCGAGGGGGGAGCAGTTCTTC. Protein sequence: CASSLTREARGEQFF. The whole variable domain, remainder taken from reference TRBV7-2 and TRBJ2-1, is GAGVSQSPSNKVTEKGKDVELRCDPISGHTALYWYRQSLGQGLEFLIYFQGNSAPDKSGLPSDRFSAERTGGSVSTLTIQRTQQEDSAVYLCASSLTREARGEQFFGPGTRLTVL.

This chain connects TRBV29-1 to TRBJ1-1, with D perhaps TRBD1 (6 bases). This CDR3 spans 12 amino acids. Germline CDR1 is SQVTM and CDR2 is ANQGSEA. Trimming left V 7 bases short and J 0 bases short, with 9 bases between. Here the CDR3 reads CSGGQLNTEAFF. CDR3 DNA: TGCAGCGGAGGACAGCTGAACACTGAAGCTTTCTTT.

This sequence joins TRBV7-9 and TRBJ1-6; D gene unclear. V lost 3 bases and J 0 bases, leaving 6 bases between the germline ends. The CDR3 is 15 residues long. CDR1 and CDR2 (germline): SEHNR, FQNEAQ (reference sequence). This chain's CDR3 is CASSFESSYNSPLHF. The CDR3 DNA is TGTGCCAGCAGCTTCGAGAGCTCCTATAATTCACCCCTCCACTTT.

This chain links TRBV5-1 with TRBJ2-2; either TRBD1 or TRBD2 may fit D (5 bases each). The CDR3 extends over 17 amino acids. V lost 0 bases to trimming and J lost 7 bases, with 19 bases between them. Germline lookup yields CDR1 SGHRS and CDR2 YFSETQ. CDR3 residues: CASSLAPNGERGGELFF. The CDR3 nucleotides are TGCGCCAGCAGCTTGGCCCCTAACGGAGAGAGGGGCGGGGAGCTGTTTTTT.

The CDR3 DNA reads TGCAGCGTTGTCACAGGCAACTACGAGCAGTACTTC. Residues: CSVVTGNYEQYF. The V call is TRBV29-1, the J call TRBJ2-7, with D possibly being TRBD1 (5 bases). Trimming left V 4 bases short and J 3 bases short, with 10 bases between. From germline, CDR1 is SQVTM and CDR2 ANQGSEA. The CDR3 contains 12 residues.

This clonotype was recorded many times. V gene TRBV3-1 combines with J gene TRBJ1-4; D unclear. Germline CDR1 reads LGHDT; CDR2 reads YNNKEL (reference sequence). The CDR3 length is 14 residues. The ends were cut back, 4 bases at V and 2 bases at J, with 8 bases in the middle. CDR3 DNA sequence: TGTGCCAGCAGCCCCCGGCGGACTAATGAAAAACTGTTTTTT. It yields the protein CASSPRRTNEKLFF.

The table lists this clonotype with many counts. V usage is TRBV28 and J usage is TRBJ2-1; TRBD2 is a possible D gene (6 bases). Per germline, CDR1 MDHEN and CDR2 SYDVKM. The CDR3 runs to 14 residues. Between the trimmed V and J ends, which lost 7 bases and 4 bases, there was a span of 14 bases. Written as DNA, the CDR3 is TGTGCCAGCAATGCGGCGGGGAATTACAATGAGCAGTTCTTC. Amino acid sequence: CASNAAGNYNEQFF.

This clonotype was seen many times. This chain connects TRBV27 to TRBJ2-5, with D perhaps given as TRBD1 or TRBD2 (6 bases each). V gave up 2 bases and J gave up 3 bases, with 10 bases separating them. Germline loops: CDR1 MNHEY, CDR2 SMNVEV (reference sequence). The CDR3 has 14 amino acids. The CDR3 DNA follows: TGTGCCAGCAGTTTAGGGGGGCCAAAAGAGACCCAGTACTTC. Translation: CASSLGGPKETQYF.

This rearrangement joins TRBV20-1 to TRBJ2-7; TRBD1 agrees at 9 bases. V dropped 0 bases and J dropped 6; count of bases not matched to a gene: 15. The CDR3 sequence is 17 residues long. Germline loops: CDR1 DFQATT, CDR2 SNEGSKA (reference sequence). The CDR3 is CSARDQEWRDREGEQYF. The DNA for the CDR3 is TGCAGTGCTAGAGATCAGGAGTGGAGGGACAGGGAAGGCGAGCAGTACTTC.

This clonotype has at least ten counts. V gene TRBV7-9 combines with J gene TRBJ1-1; possibly TRBD1 for D (6 bases). V was pared by 5 bases and J by 0 bases, with 10 bases between. The CDR3 is made up of 14 amino acids. Germline CDR1 is SEHNR and CDR2 is FQNEAQ (reference sequence). CDR3 amino acids: CASSPGVLNTEAFF. In nucleotides, the CDR3 is TGTGCCAGCAGCCCAGGGGTACTGAACACTGAAGCTTTCTTT.

The chain couples TRBV12-3 or TRBV12-4 to TRBJ2-2; D may be TRBD1 (5 bases). Trimming cost V 4 bases and J 1 base, with 13 bases left between them. The CDR3 is 16 residues long. CDR3 coding DNA: TGTGCCAGCAGTTCCCGGGCCAGGGAGAACACCGGGGAGCTGTTTTTT. As protein: CASSSRARENTGELFF.

This clonotype has ten or more counts. This chain joins TRBV15 and TRBJ2-7; D is ambiguous. The germline V gene encodes CDR1 LNHNV and CDR2 YYDKDF (reference sequence). V lost 4 bases to trimming and J lost 2 bases, with 6 bases between them. CDR3 length equals 12 residues. CDR3 DNA sequence: TGTGCCACCAGCAAAGGCGCCTACGAGCAGTACTTC. Amino acids: CATSKGAYEQYF.

In its sample, this clonotype was seen many times. The chain carries TRBV20-1 and TRBJ2-5; possibly TRBD2 for D (7 bases). Per the germline V gene, CDR1 is DFQATT and CDR2 is SNEGSKA (reference sequence). V lost 5 bases and J 1 base, leaving 14 bases between the germline ends. The CDR3 extends over 14 amino acids. The CDR3 region is CSAPRGGLQETQYF. The CDR3 bases are TGCAGTGCTCCGAGGGGGGGGCTCCAAGAGACCCAGTACTTC.

This sequence joins TRBV6-1 and TRBJ2-2; D ambiguous. In germline, CDR1 is MNHNS, CDR2 SASEGT. The germline V and J ends were trimmed by 4 bases and 0 bases, with 9 bases remaining between them. The CDR3 loop spans 15 amino acids. The CDR3 sequence is CASSGYSTNTGELFF. CDR3 nucleotides: TGTGCCAGCAGTGGTTATTCCACGAACACCGGGGAGCTGTTTTTT.

The sample holds a few counts of this clonotype. The V call is TRBV12-5, the J call TRBJ1-2; 9 bases are a match to TRBD1. Germline V gene lookup returns CDR1 LGHNT and CDR2 FRNRAP. The CDR3 loop spans 12 amino acids. V lost 5 bases and J lost 9; bases outside the gene matches: 4. For the CDR3, the DNA is TGTGCTAGTGGTCATGACAGGGGGAGCTACACCTTC. It translates to CASGHDRGSYTF.

By proportion, this clonotype is medium-sized. The rearrangement links TRBV7-3 to TRBJ2-3, with 9 nucleotides matching TRBD1. CDR1 is SGHTA and CDR2 is FQGTGA in the germline V gene. There are 14 residues in the CDR3. V shed 4 bases and J 5 bases; nucleotides not matched to a gene: 4. The CDR3: CASSSGQGGDTQYF. The CDR3 DNA is TGTGCCAGCAGCTCGGGACAGGGAGGAGATACGCAGTATTTT.

The J gene is TRBJ2-5, the V gene TRBV19; unclear D gene. Germline assignment: CDR1 LNHDA and CDR2 SQIVND (reference sequence). V was cut by 3 bases and J by 1 base, with 6 bases left in between. The CDR3 is made up of 13 amino acids. The CDR3 protein is CASSMSVQETQYF. The CDR3 DNA sequence: TGTGCCAGTAGTATGTCAGTCCAAGAGACCCAGTACTTC.

In the case of this clonotype: A much larger clone sits a single nucleotide away, making a read error possible. V usage is TRBV6-1 and J usage is TRBJ1-2; unclear D gene. This CDR3 is built from 13 residues. Looked up from germline, CDR1 is MNHNS and CDR2 is SASEGT. CDR3 sequence (DNA): TGTGCCAGCAGCCGTTTTCCTAACTATGGCCACACCTTC. Its translation: CASSRFPNYGHTF.

The CDR3, as DNA: TGTGCCAGTAGTATGACTAGCGCTTACGAGCAGTACTTC. It codes for CASSMTSAYEQYF. The chain is built from TRBV19 and TRBJ2-7; 8 nucleotides match TRBD2. The CDR3 loop spans 13 amino acids. Looked up from germline, CDR1 is LNHDA and CDR2 is SQIVND (reference sequence). After removal of 3 bases from V and 4 bases from J, the junction contained 2 bases not matched to a gene.